The 15 T cell receptor beta chains in this list originate from one sample, sequenced in a study of blood T cells in healthy people across ages. A sample-barcoded 5' primer and a J-beta primer mix were used in a second PCR of roughly 6 to 11 cycles. TCRdb re-called the 5' RACE reads with MiXCR, one entry per CDR3 protein. The data contain hundreds of thousands of distinct CDR3 sequences, about 30% of them singletons. What was sequenced was blood. Source of these receptors: a woman older than 75 in good health.

This chain uses TRBV6-1 with TRBJ2-2; TRBD1 matches at 8 bases. CDR1 is MNHNS, CDR2 SASEGT, per germline. The V gene end was trimmed by 1 base and the J gene end by 4 bases; junction bases not matched to a gene: 5. CDR3 size: 16 residues. The CDR3 region has the DNA TGTGCCAGCAGTGAAGAGGCAGGGGGCTCCACCGGGGAGCTGTTTTTT. This codes for CASSEEAGGSTGELFF.

In this sample, this clonotype turned up many times. This rearrangement joins TRBV7-3 to TRBJ2-6, with a weak D call TRBD1 (5 bases). The V gene lost 9 bases and the J gene lost 0 bases, with 9 bases spanning the gap. From germline, CDR1 is SGHTA and CDR2 FQGTGA. The CDR3 runs to 14 residues. The CDR3 region has the DNA TGTGCCAGTTCCAGGGACTCTGGGGCCAACGTCCTGACTTTC. Amino acid sequence: CASSRDSGANVLTF.

V gene TRBV14 combines with J gene TRBJ2-1; no clear D gene. The length of the CDR3 is 12 residues. Germline CDR1 reads SGHDN; CDR2 reads FVKESK. V was clipped by 5 bases and J by 7 bases, with 9 bases between them. The CDR3 is CASSWVKNEQFF. As DNA, the CDR3 is TGTGCCAGCAGCTGGGTTAAGAATGAGCAGTTCTTC.

This clonotype was detected many times. The chain employs TRBV7-9 and TRBJ2-7; D is unresolved. V was clipped by 4 bases and J by 2 bases, with 12 bases between them. In germline, CDR1 is SEHNR, CDR2 FQNEAQ (reference sequence). The CDR3 contains 14 residues. For the CDR3, the DNA is TGTGCCAGCAGCTCCGAGTTACCTACCTACGAGCAGTACTTC. Protein sequence: CASSSELPTYEQYF.

This sequence joins TRBV5-1 and TRBJ2-4; TRBD2 matches at 8 bases. The J call may be faulty, since TRBJ2-7 better matches the DNA end. Looked up from germline, CDR1 is SGHRS and CDR2 is YFSETQ. This CDR3 comprises 16 residues. The CDR3 region has the DNA TGCGCCAGCAGCTTGGCCCCGGCGGGGGGCTCCTACGAGCAGTACTTC. Its protein is CASSLAPAGGSYEQYF.

A remark on this clonotype: This sequence may be a read error, since a much larger clone differs from it by one base. The chain recombines TRBV6-1 with TRBJ2-3, with TRBD1 as a possible D gene (6 bases). The CDR3 totals 16 residues. The germline CDR1 and CDR2 sequences are MNHNS and SASEGT. The CDR3, as DNA: TGTGGCAGCAGTCCTCGTCTGGACAGAAGCACAGATACGCAGTATTTT. Translated: CGSSPRLDRSTDTQYF.

This clonotype was detected ten times or more. The gene calls are TRBV18 and TRBJ1-1; no firm D call. CDR3 length: 13 amino acids. Germline CDR1 and CDR2: KGHSH and LQKENI. V was pared by 4 bases and J by 1 base, with 7 bases between. The CDR3 loop reads CASSLEWNTEAFF. Here the CDR3 DNA reads TGTGCCAGCTCACTGGAGTGGAACACTGAAGCTTTCTTT.

V usage is TRBV7-9 and J usage is TRBJ1-1, with D possibly TRBD1 on 5 matching bases. The CDR3 has 15 residues. Germline V lookup: CDR1 SEHNR, CDR2 FQNEAQ (reference sequence). Trimming removed 5 bases at V and 7 bases at J, with 20 bases between. CDR3 amino acids: CASSRTSDSSHEAFF. The CDR3 nucleotides read TGTGCCAGCAGCCGAACTTCAGACAGCTCCCATGAAGCTTTCTTT.

This clonotype came up many times. The chain employs TRBV7-2 and TRBJ1-4; possible D gene TRBD1, 5 bases. Germline CDR1 reads SGHTA; CDR2 reads FQGNSA. V lost 5 bases and J 5 bases, leaving 15 bases between the germline ends. The CDR3 contains 15 residues. Here the CDR3 reads CASSPLGGGNEKLFF. The CDR3 region has the DNA TGTGCCAGCAGCCCCCTCGGGGGGGGAAATGAAAAACTGTTTTTT.

This clonotype was counted ten times or more. This chain links TRBV20-1 with TRBJ2-3, with a tentative D call TRBD1 (6 bases). Germline assignment: CDR1 DFQATT and CDR2 SNEGSKA (reference sequence). V gave up 5 bases and J gave up 0 bases, with 12 bases separating them. The CDR3 contains 14 residues. CDR3 sequence: CSAPWTASTDTQYF. CDR3 sequence (DNA): TGCAGTGCTCCCTGGACAGCTAGCACAGATACGCAGTATTTT.

The rearrangement joins TRBV28 to TRBJ2-7, with 8 bases aligning to TRBD1. The junction had 5 bases not matched to a gene; V was cut back by 8 bases and J by 5 bases. CDR1 and CDR2 (germline): MDHEN, SYDVKM. CDR3 length: 12 amino acids. As DNA, the CDR3 is TGTGCCAGCGGACAGGGTAGCCACGAGCAGTACTTC. It yields the protein CASGQGSHEQYF.

CDR3 nucleotide sequence: TGCGCCAGCAGCCCGGGGACAGTTGGAGCCGACGAGCAGTACTTC. It encodes CASSPGTVGADEQYF. The chain links TRBV5-1 to TRBJ2-7; 7 bases match TRBD1. CDR3 length: 15 amino acids. Germline CDR1 is SGHRS and CDR2 is YFSETQ. V lost 4 bases, J lost 5 bases, and 12 bases stayed unmatched.

V usage is TRBV5-1 and J usage is TRBJ1-1, with D maybe TRBD1 (6 bases). Germline V gives CDR1 SGHRS, CDR2 YFSETQ. Deletions cut 3 bases from V and 1 base from J, with 13 bases between. The length of the CDR3 is 15 residues. CDR3 bases: TGCGCCAGCAGCTCCGACGGGGGCCCGAACACTGAAGCTTTCTTT. Amino acid sequence: CASSSDGGPNTEAFF.

This clonotype showed up just a few times. The chain employs TRBV9 and TRBJ2-2; D is ambiguous. CDR3 length equals 16 residues. V was pared by 2 bases and J by 3 bases, with 14 bases between. CDR1 and CDR2 (germline): SGDLS, YYNGEE. This CDR3 is CASSVNPPGDTGELFF. The CDR3 DNA reads as TGTGCCAGCAGCGTTAACCCCCCTGGGGACACCGGGGAGCTGTTTTTT.

Notes on this clonotype: A clone one base away is much larger, so this may be a read error. The J gene is TRBJ1-2, the V gene TRBV9, with TRBD1 matching over 7 bases. The CDR3 loop spans 15 amino acids. Germline trimming cut 3 bases from V and 0 bases from J; bases unmatched to any gene: 5. Germline values: CDR1 SGDLS, CDR2 YYNGEE. The CDR3 protein is CASSGATGPNYGYTF. The CDR3 DNA reads as TGTGCCAGCAGCGGAGCGACAGGGCCTAACTATGGCTACACCTTC. The whole variable domain, filled in from reference TRBV9 and TRBJ1-2, reads DSGVTQTPKHLITATGQRVTLRCSPRSGDLSVYWYQQSLDQGLQFLIQYYNGEERAKGNILERFSAQQFPDLHSELNLSSLELGDSALYFCASSGATGPNYGYTFGSGTRLTVV.